The next 20 T cell receptor beta chains were all read from a single sample in a study of T cells in Graves' hyperthyroidism and ophthalmopathy. Amplified TCR beta CDR3 regions derived from RNA transcripts. HTBI primers were used for first-round RT-PCR of the TCR CDR3. A single record per CDR3 protein comes from TCRdb applying MiXCR to the multiplex PCR reads. The sample includes about 400,000 distinct CDR3 sequences, under 15% of them seen just once. Sequenced: blood. Receptor source: a woman aged 25 to 39 with Graves' hyperthyroidism.

This clonotype was counted ten times or more. The rearrangement uses TRBV20-1 and TRBJ2-7; D not resolved. V was pared by 5 bases and J by 6 bases, with 11 bases between. CDR3 length: 11 residues. CDR1 is DFQATT and CDR2 is SNEGSKA in the germline V gene (reference sequence). The CDR3 protein is CSAGFKSEQYF. CDR3 DNA sequence: TGCAGTGCTGGCTTTAAGAGCGAGCAGTACTTC.

The chain carries TRBV5-1 and TRBJ2-5; D uncertain. With 0 bases removed from V and 4 bases from J, the gap between germline ends came to 7 bases. CDR3 length equals 13 residues. The germline V gene encodes CDR1 SGHRS and CDR2 YFSETQ. This chain's CDR3 is CASSLEDLETQYF. The DNA of the CDR3 is TGCGCCAGCAGCTTGGAGGACCTAGAGACCCAGTACTTC.

This clonotype appeared once. The chain couples TRBV7-8 to TRBJ1-1; no definite D call. Trimming took 0 bases from V and 0 from J, leaving 5 bases between them. Germline V gene sequence: CDR1 SGHVS, CDR2 FQNEAQ. This CDR3 spans 14 amino acids. CDR3 loop: CASSLATLNTEAFF. The CDR3 DNA follows: TGTGCCAGCAGCTTAGCGACTTTGAACACTGAAGCTTTCTTT.

This clonotype was recorded many times. The rearrangement joins TRBV28 to TRBJ1-2; D remains unclear. CDR1 and CDR2 from the germline V gene are MDHEN and SYDVKM. This CDR3 is built from 14 residues. The V end was cut by 5 bases, the J end by 2 bases, with 12 bases between. The CDR3 protein is CASSAPGQNYGYTF. The CDR3 nucleotides read TGTGCCAGCAGTGCCCCCGGGCAGAACTATGGCTACACCTTC.

The chain links TRBV12-3 or TRBV12-4 to TRBJ2-5; 10 bases line up with TRBD2. Losses at the gene ends were 6 bases for V and 2 bases for J; bases not matched to a gene: 6. The CDR3 is 15 residues long. CDR3 sequence: CASSRGTSVQETQYF. The CDR3 nucleotides are TGTGCCAGCAGCCGTGGGACTAGCGTACAAGAGACCCAGTACTTC.

This clonotype was counted between two and nine times. The chain carries TRBV6-4 and TRBJ1-1; 7 bases fit TRBD1. CDR3 length equals 11 residues. The V segment lost 6 bases and the J segment 7 bases; nucleotides outside the gene matches: 2. The germline CDR1 and CDR2 sequences are MRHNA and SNTAGT. CDR3 sequence: CASRWDSEAFF. DNA of the CDR3: TGTGCCAGCAGATGGGACAGTGAAGCTTTCTTT.

Only a few counts were recorded for this clonotype. The V and J genes are TRBV2 and TRBJ2-1, with D uncertain. Per the germline V gene, CDR1 is SNHLY and CDR2 is FYNNEI. The V end was cut by 7 bases, the J end by 10 bases, with 11 bases between. The CDR3 consists of 11 residues. CDR3 DNA sequence: TGTGCCAGCACCCTAACTCGAGAGCAGTTCTTC. Its protein product is CASTLTREQFF.

This clonotype occurred a few times. The V gene is TRBV2, the J gene TRBJ1-6; tentative D call: TRBD1 (5 bases). Germline lookup yields CDR1 SNHLY and CDR2 FYNNEI. Between the trimmed V and J ends, which lost 7 bases and 6 bases, there was a span of 10 bases. The length of the CDR3 is 13 residues. The DNA for the CDR3 is TGTGCCAGCAATCGGGACGGTAATTCACCCCTCCACTTT. Translating gives CASNRDGNSPLHF.

V and J are TRBV5-1 and TRBJ2-7; 8 bases agree with TRBD2. There are 15 residues in the CDR3. CDR1 is SGHRS, CDR2 YFSETQ, per germline. J lost 0 bases, V lost 0 bases, and 2 bases had no gene match. The CDR3 sequence is CASSLASGGSYEQYF. In DNA, the CDR3 is TGCGCCAGCAGCTTGGCCAGCGGGGGCTCCTACGAGCAGTACTTC.

The table lists this clonotype with many counts. The gene calls are TRBV7-2 and TRBJ2-1; D not certain. The CDR3 runs to 14 residues. Germline CDR1 SGHTA, CDR2 FQGNSA. The ends were cut back, 0 bases at V and 7 bases at J, with 10 bases in the middle. CDR3 sequence: CASSLAELMNEQFF. CDR3 nucleotides: TGTGCCAGCAGCTTAGCAGAGTTGATGAATGAGCAGTTCTTC. Variable domain in full (rest from reference TRBV7-2 and TRBJ2-1): GAGVSQSPSNKVTEKGKDVELRCDPISGHTALYWYRQSLGQGLEFLIYFQGNSAPDKSGLPSDRFSAERTGGSVSTLTIQRTQQEDSAVYLCASSLAELMNEQFFGPGTRLTVL.

This clonotype was seen more than once but under ten times. The CDR3 protein is CASSPRGGTNSETQYF. The CDR3 nucleotides are TGTGCCAGCTCACCACGAGGGGGGACAAATTCGGAGACCCAGTACTTC. The rearrangement links TRBV18 to TRBJ2-5; tentatively, D is TRBD1 or TRBD2 (6 bases each). V shed 1 base and J shed 5 bases, with 17 bases lying between them. CDR3 length equals 16 residues. CDR1 is KGHSH, CDR2 LQKENI, per germline.

The genes are TRBV12-3 or TRBV12-4 and TRBJ2-2; TRBD1 might be the D (5 bases). This CDR3 spans 14 amino acids. The V and J ends lost 5 bases and 2 bases respectively, with 9 bases between them. The CDR3 loop is CASSTQVNTGELFF. The CDR3 region has the DNA TGTGCCAGCAGTACACAGGTCAACACCGGGGAGCTGTTTTTT.

At least ten counts were recorded for this clonotype. The rearrangement links TRBV28 to TRBJ1-1; perhaps TRBD1 as D (5 bases). This CDR3 has 16 residues. Germline V gene lookup returns CDR1 MDHEN and CDR2 SYDVKM. Trimming cost V 5 bases and J 0 bases, with 16 bases left between them. In DNA form, the CDR3 reads TGTGCCAGCAGTCCTCCTTCCAGGGTCATGAACACTGAAGCTTTCTTT. Encoded protein: CASSPPSRVMNTEAFF.

This clonotype was found many times. The V gene is TRBV7-2, the J gene TRBJ2-3, with TRBD1 identical over 9 bases. The V segment lost 4 bases and the J segment 5 bases; nucleotides outside the gene matches: 10. CDR1 SGHTA and CDR2 FQGNSA come from the germline V gene. This CDR3 contains 16 residues. This chain's CDR3 is CASSWPRDRAGDTQYF. CDR3 in DNA: TGTGCCAGCAGCTGGCCCCGGGACAGGGCCGGAGATACGCAGTATTTT.

This clonotype was recorded many times. In DNA, the CDR3 is TGCAGTGCTAGAGTTCAGACCGGGACTAGCAGCTACAATGAGCAGTTCTTC. Translation gives CSARVQTGTSSYNEQFF. The V call is TRBV20-1, the J call TRBJ2-1; 9 nucleotides agree with TRBD2. With V trimmed by 1 base and J by 3 bases, 10 bases remained unmatched. CDR3 size: 17 residues. Germline V gene sequence: CDR1 DFQATT, CDR2 SNEGSKA (reference sequence).

The chain recombines TRBV6-1 with TRBJ1-5; D is unclear. Per germline, CDR1 MNHNS and CDR2 SASEGT. Trimming stripped 0 bases from V and 6 bases from J, with 6 bases between. The CDR3 sequence is 13 residues long. CDR3 residues: CASSEARGQPQHF. Here the CDR3 DNA reads TGTGCCAGCAGTGAAGCGCGGGGTCAGCCCCAGCATTTT.

This clonotype was observed many times. V and J are TRBV24-1 and TRBJ2-1; D is uncertain. This CDR3 is built from 17 residues. Per the germline V gene, CDR1 is KGHDR and CDR2 is SFDVKD. Trimming removed 0 bases at V and 0 bases at J, with 11 bases between. CDR3 in DNA: TGTGCCACCAGTGATTTGAACTTCCAAAGCTCCTACAATGAGCAGTTCTTC. Translated, it gives CATSDLNFQSSYNEQFF.

This chain uses TRBV30 with TRBJ2-2; no clear D gene. CDR1 is GTSNPN and CDR2 is SVGIG in the germline V gene (reference sequence). This CDR3 is built from 13 residues. Trimming left V 4 bases short and J 2 bases short, with 8 bases between. The CDR3 here is CAWTRRNTGELFF. In DNA form, the CDR3 reads TGTGCCTGGACCCGGCGTAACACCGGGGAGCTGTTTTTT.

The rearrangement links TRBV20-1 to TRBJ1-2; 12 positions agree with TRBD1. CDR3 length: 14 amino acids. Germline V gene data show CDR1 as DFQATT and CDR2 as SNEGSKA (reference sequence). V dropped 0 bases and J dropped 7; count of bases not matched to a gene: 3. DNA for the CDR3: TGCAGTGCTAGAGAGGGGACAGGGGGCGGTGGCTACACCTTC. Translation gives CSAREGTGGGGYTF.

This clonotype was recorded at least ten times. This rearrangement joins TRBV7-9 to TRBJ2-7; D uncertain. Trimming took off 5 bases at V and 2 bases at J, with 7 bases between the two ends. Germline V gives CDR1 SEHNR, CDR2 FQNEAQ (reference sequence). The CDR3 is 12 amino acids. CDR3 in amino acids: CASSDETYEQYF. CDR3 bases: TGTGCCAGCAGCGACGAGACCTACGAGCAGTACTTC. Filled out from reference TRBV7-9 and TRBJ2-7, the complete variable domain reads DTGVSQNPRHKITKRGQNVTFRCDPISEHNRLYWYRQTLGQGPEFLTYFQNEAQLEKSRLLSDRFSAERPKGSFSTLEIQRTEQGDSAMYLCASSDETYEQYFGPGTRLTVT.